This entry concerns a single T cell receptor (beta chain). Its antigen remains unknown. All donors were Caucasian adults living in Nashville, Tennessee. Authors' processing steps: ImmunoSEQ sequences covered only the junction and lacked quality scores; filtering therefore differed. Sequencing used immunoSEQ multiplex PCR; TCRdb keeps in-frame clones, though not all of them. D and trimming were read from the DNA, whereas the V and J calls and clone size are those reported in that table. The sample carries some 580,000 clones, roughly 97% recorded once. This sample is drawn from a study of shared clonotypes between healthy human individuals. Notes on the study in general: Few donors limited the genetic and exposure-history diversity represented. Larger estimated richness was generally seen in naive subsets than in memory subsets.

The CDR3 totals 14 residues. CDR1 and CDR2 (germline): LNHDA, SQIVND (reference sequence). Trimming left V 7 bases short and J 0 bases short, with 10 bases between. The rearrangement links TRBV19 to TRBJ2-1; D remains unclear. The sample was naive CD4+ T cells sorted from blood. Documented subset: CD45RA+ positively selected. The TCR comes from a woman in her 30s in good health. The CDR3: CASTLGLSYNEQFF. The CDR3 DNA reads TGTGCCAGTACCCTAGGGCTCTCCTACAATGAGCAGTTCTTC.